Listed here are 27 T cell receptor beta chains from one sample, sequenced in a study of blood T cells in healthy people across ages. Then a second PCR, running roughly 7 to 11 cycles, was carried out with a sample-barcoded 5' primer and a J-beta primer mix. TCRdb reprocessed the 5' RACE reads via MiXCR and lists one record per CDR3 protein. This sample has some 1.7 million distinct CDR3 sequences; about 30% occur once, and the top ten carry 7.7%. The sequencing sample was made of blood. The receptors here all came from a woman aged 30 to 39 in good health.

This clonotype occurred a few times. This chain uses TRBV6-1 with TRBJ2-3; no definite D call. The V end was cut by 2 bases, the J end by 2 bases, with 11 bases between. Looked up from germline, CDR1 is MNHNS and CDR2 is SASEGT. This CDR3 spans 15 amino acids. The CDR3 coding sequence is TGTGCCAGCAGTGAATCCACTTTTTACACAGATACGCAGTATTTT. It encodes CASSESTFYTDTQYF.

V usage is TRBV13 and J usage is TRBJ1-1; no definite D call. This CDR3 has 15 amino acids. Germline V gene sequence: CDR1 PRHDT, CDR2 FYEKMQ (reference sequence). Trimming shortened V by 6 bases and J by 1 base, and 15 bases separated the two germline ends. CDR3 protein: CASRHPLGRNTEAFF. CDR3 bases: TGTGCCAGCAGACACCCACTCGGGAGGAACACTGAAGCTTTCTTT.

This clonotype has a handful of counts. For the CDR3, the DNA is TGTGCCAGCAGCTTAGGCTCGCTGAACGGCTACACCTTC. The encoded protein is CASSLGSLNGYTF. V gene TRBV11-2 combines with J gene TRBJ1-2, with D unresolved. Trimming took 1 base from V and 8 from J, leaving 11 bases between them. The CDR3 extends over 13 amino acids. From germline, CDR1 is SGHAT and CDR2 FQNNGV.

V is TRBV4-1 and J is TRBJ1-1; TRBD1 aligns across 9 bases. The CDR3 has 15 residues. CDR1 and CDR2 from the germline V gene are MGHRA and YSYEKL. The V gene end was trimmed by 3 bases and the J gene end by 1 base; junction bases not matched to a gene: 3. The CDR3 DNA follows: TGCGCCAGCAGCCACAACAGGGGGCAGAACACTGAAGCTTTCTTT. Translation: CASSHNRGQNTEAFF.

This chain joins TRBV14 and TRBJ2-7; 13 positions match TRBD2. Per germline, CDR1 SGHDN and CDR2 FVKESK. This CDR3 has 16 amino acids. With 2 bases clipped from V and 7 bases from J, the junction kept 8 bases outside the gene matches. The CDR3 reads CASSQLGLAGFVEQYF. The CDR3 DNA follows: TGTGCCAGCAGCCAATTGGGACTAGCGGGATTTGTAGAGCAGTACTTC. The full variable domain, rest sourced from reference TRBV14 and TRBJ2-7, is EAGVTQFPSHSVIEKGQTVTLRCDPISGHDNLYWYRRVMGKEIKFLLHFVKESKQDESGMPNNRFLAERTGGTYSTLKVQPAELEDSGVYFCASSQLGLAGFVEQYFGPGTRLTVT.

This clonotype was detected a few times. The rearrangement joins TRBV6-6 to TRBJ2-3; weak D call: TRBD1 (6 bases). V was shortened by 6 bases and J by 4 bases, with 17 bases between the two germline ends. This CDR3 is 15 amino acids long. CDR1 is MNHNY, CDR2 SVGAGI, per germline (reference sequence). CDR3 nucleotide sequence: TGTGCCAGCAGCCCGAACAGGGCCCGCCCAGATACGCAGTATTTT. Translating it yields CASSPNRARPDTQYF.

The chain employs TRBV7-9 and TRBJ2-6; tentatively, D is TRBD1 (6 bases). The V gene lost 5 bases and the J gene lost 2 bases, with 10 bases spanning the gap. Germline-derived CDR1 and CDR2 are SEHNR and FQNEAQ (reference sequence). The CDR3 loop spans 15 amino acids. The CDR3 nucleotides are TGTGCCAGCAGCCCCAAGGGGGCTGGGGCCAACGTCCTGACTTTC. This translates into CASSPKGAGANVLTF.

The chain couples TRBV7-2 to TRBJ2-5; possible D gene TRBD2, 5 bases. Looked up from germline, CDR1 is SGHTA and CDR2 is FQGNSA. The V and J ends lost 1 base and 5 bases respectively, with 20 bases between them. The CDR3 is 17 residues long. In nucleotides, the CDR3 is TGTGCCAGCAGCTTAGGTGGTTGGAGCGGCCGGTTGGAGACCCAGTACTTC. This codes for CASSLGGWSGRLETQYF.

A single count supports this clonotype. V and J are TRBV2 and TRBJ1-5, with D possibly being TRBD1 (5 bases). The CDR3 has 12 amino acids. Trimming stripped 7 bases from V and 5 bases from J, with 9 bases between. Germline V CDR1 and CDR2: SNHLY, FYNNEI. The CDR3 DNA sequence: TGTGCCAGCACAGGGATGGATCAGCCCCAGCATTTT. As protein: CASTGMDQPQHF. Full variable domain (missing parts from reference TRBV2 and TRBJ1-5): EPEVTQTPSHQVTQMGQEVILRCVPISNHLYFYWYRQILGQKVEFLVSFYNNEISEKSEIFDDQFSVERPDGSNFTLKIRSTKLEDSAMYFCASTGMDQPQHFGDGTRLSIL.

As regards this clonotype: Mismatch with germline at one junction end may stem from a read error. This chain uses TRBV2 with TRBJ2-4; D is tentatively TRBD1 or TRBD2 (5 bases each). CDR1 and CDR2 (germline): SNHLY, FYNNEI. This CDR3 is 15 amino acids long. The chain's CDR3 is CASSEARPVGVIQYF. As DNA, the CDR3 is TGCGCCAGCAGTGAAGCGAGGCCTGTGGGGGTCATTCAGTACTTC.

This clonotype was seen a handful of times. The J gene is TRBJ2-1, the V gene TRBV20-1; 7 bases align to TRBD1. The germline gives CDR1 DFQATT, CDR2 SNEGSKA (reference sequence). The CDR3 covers 14 residues. V lost 5 bases, J lost 5 bases, and 9 bases stayed unmatched. The chain's CDR3 is CSAGAPGGNNEQFF. DNA of the CDR3: TGCAGTGCTGGAGCCCCAGGGGGAAACAATGAGCAGTTCTTC.

This clonotype was recorded once. The rearrangement uses TRBV7-2 and TRBJ1-2, with D possibly TRBD1 on 6 matching bases. V was trimmed by 4 bases and J by 4 bases, leaving 13 bases between them. Per the germline V gene, CDR1 is SGHTA and CDR2 is FQGNSA. There are 14 residues in the CDR3. CDR3 DNA sequence: TGTGCCAGCAGCTCCCAGAGGGACACCTATGGCTACACCTTC. It is translated as CASSSQRDTYGYTF. The full variable domain, in which reference TRBV7-2 and TRBJ1-2 provide the parts outside the CDR3, is GAGVSQSPSNKVTEKGKDVELRCDPISGHTALYWYRQSLGQGLEFLIYFQGNSAPDKSGLPSDRFSAERTGGSVSTLTIQRTQQEDSAVYLCASSSQRDTYGYTFGSGTRLTVV.

This clonotype has a handful of counts. This chain joins TRBV20-1 and TRBJ2-7; D is unresolved. CDR1 DFQATT and CDR2 SNEGSKA come from the germline V gene (reference sequence). The germline V and J ends were trimmed by 3 bases and 3 bases, with 6 bases remaining between them. The CDR3 loop spans 11 amino acids. The CDR3 spells CSARSDYEQYF. CDR3 DNA sequence: TGCAGTGCTAGGTCCGACTACGAGCAGTACTTC.

This clonotype occurred many times. The chain carries TRBV6-5 and TRBJ2-7; D is possibly TRBD1 or TRBD2 (5 bases each). V dropped 2 bases and J dropped 6 bases, with 20 bases sitting between them. The germline CDR1 and CDR2 sequences are MNHEY and SVGAGI. The CDR3 covers 16 residues. CDR3 nucleotide sequence: TGTGCCAGCAGTTACCACCGAGGGGCTAAGGTCGGCGAGCAGTACTTC. The encoded protein is CASSYHRGAKVGEQYF.

V and J are TRBV29-1 and TRBJ2-3, with D unresolved. The CDR3 is 15 residues long. Per germline, CDR1 SQVTM and CDR2 ANQGSEA. V dropped 3 bases and J dropped 0 bases, with 13 bases sitting between them. DNA for the CDR3: TGCAGCGTTGAGAGCGTAGCCCCTAGCACAGATACGCAGTATTTT. This encodes CSVESVAPSTDTQYF.

This clonotype was picked up a small number of times. This chain uses TRBV5-6 with TRBJ2-1; 8 nucleotides match TRBD2. Germline loops: CDR1 SGHDT, CDR2 YYEEEE. The CDR3 spans 14 residues. J was trimmed by 10 bases and V by 2 bases; bases with no gene match: 8. CDR3 nucleotides: TGTGCCAGCAGCTTACCGGGAGGGCCTAGCGAGCAGTTCTTC. It codes for CASSLPGGPSEQFF.

A word on this clonotype: A much larger clone differs by one base, so this may be a read error. V usage is TRBV12-3 or TRBV12-4 and J usage is TRBJ2-3; D is undetermined. This CDR3 comprises 14 residues. For the CDR3, the DNA is TGTGCCAGCAGTCGTGATCCGACTCCAGATGCGCAGTATTTT. It yields the protein CASSRDPTPDAQYF.

With regard to this clonotype: A much larger clone is a single base away; this may be a read error. CDR3 protein: CAVGSDSYEQYF. The CDR3 DNA follows: TGTGCCGTCGGTAGCGACTCCTACGAGCAGTACTTC. V usage is TRBV10-3 and J usage is TRBJ2-7; D possibly corresponds to TRBD2 (5 bases). Trimming removed 11 bases from V and 0 bases from J, with 11 bases in between. Germline values: CDR1 ENHRY, CDR2 SYGVKD. This CDR3 spans 12 amino acids.

The sample holds many counts of this clonotype. The chain is built from TRBV29-1 and TRBJ2-5; D unclear. V was trimmed by 2 bases and J by 13 bases, leaving 11 bases between them. The germline CDR1 and CDR2 sequences are SQVTM and ANQGSEA. The CDR3 has 10 residues. CDR3 nucleotides: TGCAGCGTTGAAAACGGCCCCTGGTACTTC. This codes for CSVENGPWYF.

The chain joins TRBV29-1 to TRBJ1-2; 9 nucleotides align to TRBD1. CDR1 is SQVTM and CDR2 is ANQGSEA in the germline V gene. This CDR3 has 11 residues. Unmatched junction bases numbered 3, after V lost 6 bases and J lost 7 bases. The CDR3 is CSVQGAFGYTF. For the CDR3, the DNA is TGCAGCGTACAGGGGGCGTTTGGCTACACCTTC. Looking up the rest from reference TRBV29-1 and TRBJ1-2 gives the full variable domain: SAVISQKPSRDICQRGTSLTIQCQVDSQVTMMFWYRQQPGQSLTLIATANQGSEATYESGFVIDKFPISRPNLTFSTLTVSNMSPEDSSIYLCSVQGAFGYTFGSGTRLTVV.

The gene calls are TRBV6-4 and TRBJ2-6; unclear D gene. V was shortened by 6 bases and J by 4 bases, with 10 bases between the two germline ends. Germline V CDR1 and CDR2: MRHNA, SNTAGT. CDR3 length equals 14 residues. The CDR3 reads CASRESEGANVLTF. For the CDR3, the DNA is TGTGCCAGCAGGGAGTCGGAGGGGGCCAACGTCCTGACTTTC.

This clonotype was detected a few times. With a much larger clone just one base away, this may be a read error. The chain recombines TRBV10-3 with TRBJ2-1, with 7 bases matching TRBD2. The V and J ends lost 3 bases and 9 bases, in that order; junction bases with no gene match: 5. CDR3 length: 13 amino acids. CDR1 is ENHRY and CDR2 is SYGVKD in the germline V gene. As DNA, the CDR3 is TGTGCCATCAGTGATGCGGGAGAGGCTGAGCAGTTCTTC. Translation: CAISDAGEAEQFF.

CDR3 amino acids: CASSLLSGTTQYF. The CDR3 nucleotides read TGTGCCAGCAGTTTATTGAGCGGAACGACCCAGTACTTC. The chain links TRBV28 to TRBJ2-5; a possible D gene is TRBD2 (5 bases). Germline CDR1 is MDHEN and CDR2 is SYDVKM. CDR3 length: 13 residues. Trimming took off 1 base at V and 7 bases at J, with 10 bases between the two ends.

This chain links TRBV29-1 with TRBJ2-5; D possibly corresponds to TRBD2 (5 bases). Germline V gives CDR1 SQVTM, CDR2 ANQGSEA. Trimming removed 4 bases at V and 3 bases at J, with 15 bases between. The CDR3 length is 14 residues. This chain's CDR3 is CSVAFVSGKETQYF. CDR3 bases: TGCAGCGTTGCCTTCGTGTCCGGGAAAGAGACCCAGTACTTC.

CDR3 in DNA: TGTGCCATCAGTGAATTAGCGGGAGGGAATGAGCAGTTCTTC. Its protein is CAISELAGGNEQFF. The chain joins TRBV10-3 to TRBJ2-1, with 11 positions matching TRBD2. The CDR3 totals 14 residues. V lost 3 bases to trimming and J lost 7 bases; unmatched junction nucleotides: 2. Germline CDR1 ENHRY, CDR2 SYGVKD.

A remark on this clonotype: One end of the junction fails to match germline, which may point to a read error. The gene calls are TRBV11-2 and TRBJ1-2; D is ambiguous. Germline CDR1 SGHAT, CDR2 FQNNGV. CDR3 size: 13 residues. DNA of the CDR3: TGTTCCAGCAGCCCTTGGACTGAAGCTGGCTACACCTTC. This sequence encodes CSSSPWTEAGYTF.

The chain uses TRBV3-1 and TRBJ2-2; no reliable D call. The germline V gene has CDR1 LGHDT and CDR2 YNNKEL (reference sequence). The CDR3 covers 14 residues. Trimming pared 2 bases from V and 3 bases from J, leaving 7 bases between. CDR3: CASSQSSYTGELFF. The CDR3 DNA is TGTGCCAGCAGCCAATCCAGTTACACCGGGGAGCTGTTTTTT.